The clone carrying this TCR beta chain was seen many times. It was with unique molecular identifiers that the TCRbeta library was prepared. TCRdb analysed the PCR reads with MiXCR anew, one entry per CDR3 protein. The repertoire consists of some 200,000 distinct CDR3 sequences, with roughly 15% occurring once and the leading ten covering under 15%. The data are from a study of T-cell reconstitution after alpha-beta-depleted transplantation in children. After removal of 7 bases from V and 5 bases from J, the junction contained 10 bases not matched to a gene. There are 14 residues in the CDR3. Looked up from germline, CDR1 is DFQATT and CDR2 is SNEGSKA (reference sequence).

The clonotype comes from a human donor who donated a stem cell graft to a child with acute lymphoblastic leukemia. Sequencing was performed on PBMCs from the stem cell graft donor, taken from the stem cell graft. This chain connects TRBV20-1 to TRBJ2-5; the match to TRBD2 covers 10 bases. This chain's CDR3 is CSGSSGGGVETQYF. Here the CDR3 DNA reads TGCAGTGGATCTAGCGGGGGCGGTGTGGAGACCCAGTACTTC.